This TCR beta chain was found in a study of T cell responses to AZD1222 COVID-19 vaccine. For this clone: Its antigen is as yet unknown.

TCRdb's table, derived via immunoSEQ multiplex PCR, lists solely in-frame clones and lacks some. The sample shows about 120,000 clones, 80% to 90% of them seen only once. Overall study results and limits: The repertoires were collected only after the peak T cell response. Researchers report vaccine-associated CD4 TCRs spanning spike, with dominance at 160-218 and 743-854. The sample set comprised mostly white British donors with more females, and clonal diversity was possibly underestimated.

Source: peripheral blood, taken on day 0 of AZD1222 vaccination. The clonotype was recovered from an adult in good health.

CDR3 sequence reads: CASSSLAGVADTQYF. CDR3 bases: TGTGCCAGCTCATCACTAGCGGGAGTGGCCGATACGCAGTATTTT. The rearrangement uses TRBV18 and TRBJ2-3; 11 bases map to TRBD2. The CDR3 runs to 15 residues. Trimming took 5 bases from V and 6 from J; bases not matched to a gene: 7. The germline gives CDR1 KGHSH, CDR2 LQKENI.